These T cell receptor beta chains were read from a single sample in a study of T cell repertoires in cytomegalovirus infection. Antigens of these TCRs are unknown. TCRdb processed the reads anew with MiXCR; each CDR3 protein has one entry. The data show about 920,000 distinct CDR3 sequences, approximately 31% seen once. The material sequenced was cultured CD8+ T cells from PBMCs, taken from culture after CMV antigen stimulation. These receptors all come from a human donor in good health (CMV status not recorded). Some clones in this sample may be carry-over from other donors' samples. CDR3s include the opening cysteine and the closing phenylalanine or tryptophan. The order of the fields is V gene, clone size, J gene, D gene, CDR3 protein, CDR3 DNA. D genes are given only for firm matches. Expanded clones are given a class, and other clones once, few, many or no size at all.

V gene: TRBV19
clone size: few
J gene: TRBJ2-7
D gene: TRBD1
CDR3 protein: CASSMGQGLYEQYF
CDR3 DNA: TGTGCCAGTAGTATGGGACAGGGCCTCTACGAGCAGTACTTC

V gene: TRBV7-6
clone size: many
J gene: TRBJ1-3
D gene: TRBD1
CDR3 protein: CASSLEDRGSGNTIYF
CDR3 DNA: TGTGCCAGCAGCTTAGAGGACAGGGGCTCTGGAAACACCATATATTTT

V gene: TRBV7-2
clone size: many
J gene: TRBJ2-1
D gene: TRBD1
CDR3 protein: CASSLSRTGNNEQFF
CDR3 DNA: TGTGCCAGCAGCTTATCCCGGACAGGGAACAATGAGCAGTTCTTC

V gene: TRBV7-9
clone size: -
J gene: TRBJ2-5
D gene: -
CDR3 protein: CASPPGGGGIQETQYF
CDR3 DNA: TGTGCCAGCCCCCCAGGGGGGGGAGGAATTCAAGAGACCCAGTACTTC

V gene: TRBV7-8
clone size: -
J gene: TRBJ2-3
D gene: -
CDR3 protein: CASSSPRDAGLPTDTQYF
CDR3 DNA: TGTGCCAGCAGCTCCCCCCGCGATGCCGGCCTTCCCACAGATACGCAGTATTTT

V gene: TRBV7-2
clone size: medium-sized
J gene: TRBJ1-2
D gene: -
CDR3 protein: CASIGTHGYTF
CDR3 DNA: TGTGCCAGCATCGGGACTCATGGCTACACCTTC

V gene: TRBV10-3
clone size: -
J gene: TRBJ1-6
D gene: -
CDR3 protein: CAISEETVNSPLHF
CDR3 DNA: TGTGCCATCAGTGAAGAGACGGTGAATTCACCCCTCCACTTT

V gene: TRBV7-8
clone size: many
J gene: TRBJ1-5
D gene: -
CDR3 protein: CASSSASPQMRPQHF
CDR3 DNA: TGTGCCAGCAGCTCCGCTAGCCCTCAGATGCGGCCCCAGCATTTT

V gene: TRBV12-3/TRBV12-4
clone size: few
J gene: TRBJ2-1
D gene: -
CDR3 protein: CASTFTRNEQFF
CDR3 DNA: TGTGCCAGCACCTTTACCCGAAATGAGCAGTTCTTC

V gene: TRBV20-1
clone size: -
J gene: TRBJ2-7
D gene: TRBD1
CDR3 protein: CSAIRGRYEQYF
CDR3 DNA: TGCAGTGCCATCAGGGGGCGTTACGAGCAGTACTTC

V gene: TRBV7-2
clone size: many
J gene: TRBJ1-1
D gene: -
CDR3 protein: CASSLDRPGTEAFF
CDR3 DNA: TGTGCCAGCAGCTTAGATCGGCCAGGCACTGAAGCTTTCTTT

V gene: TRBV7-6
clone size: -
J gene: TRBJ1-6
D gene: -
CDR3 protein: CASSSSGPANSPLHF
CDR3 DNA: TGTGCCAGCAGCTCATCAGGGCCGGCTAATTCACCCCTCCACTTT

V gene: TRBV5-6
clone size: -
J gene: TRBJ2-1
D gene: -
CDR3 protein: CASSSDITYNEQFF
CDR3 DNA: TGTGCCAGCAGCTCCGACATAACCTACAATGAGCAGTTCTTC

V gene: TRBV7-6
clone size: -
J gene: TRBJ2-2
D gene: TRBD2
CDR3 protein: CASSLGSGDGELFF
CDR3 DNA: TGTGCCAGCAGCTTGGGTAGCGGGGACGGGGAGCTGTTTTTT

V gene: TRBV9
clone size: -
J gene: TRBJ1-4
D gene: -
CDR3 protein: CASSVGRSGQINEKLFF
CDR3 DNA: TGTGCCAGCAGCGTAGGTCGTTCAGGGCAGATTAATGAAAAACTGTTTTTT

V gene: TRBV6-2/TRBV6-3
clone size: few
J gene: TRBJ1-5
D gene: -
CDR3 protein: CASSPPRDTSRYSNQPQHF
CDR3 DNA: TGTGCCAGCAGTCCACCGAGGGACACCTCCCGTTATAGCAATCAGCCCCAGCATTTT

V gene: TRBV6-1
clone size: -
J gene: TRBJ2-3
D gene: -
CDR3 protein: CASNSPGEGTDTQYF
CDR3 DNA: TGTGCCAGCAATTCGCCGGGGGAGGGCACAGATACGCAGTATTTT

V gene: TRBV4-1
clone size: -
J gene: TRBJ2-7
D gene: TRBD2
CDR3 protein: CASSQVLAGGTYEQYF
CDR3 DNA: TGCGCCAGCAGCCAAGTTTTAGCGGGGGGAACCTACGAGCAGTACTTC

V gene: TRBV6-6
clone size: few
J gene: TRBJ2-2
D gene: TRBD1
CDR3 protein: CASSRQGAGGELFF
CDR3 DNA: TGTGCCAGCAGCAGACAGGGGGCGGGCGGGGAGCTGTTTTTT

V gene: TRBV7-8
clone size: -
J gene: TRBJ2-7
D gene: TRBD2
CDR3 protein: CASRGGGLSYEQYF
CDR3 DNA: TGTGCCAGCAGGGGGGGGGGACTGAGCTACGAGCAGTACTTC

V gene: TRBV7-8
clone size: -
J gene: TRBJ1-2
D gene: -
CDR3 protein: CASSLAGGIANYDYTF
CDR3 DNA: TGTGCCAGCAGCTTAGCAGGGGGGATCGCTAACTATGACTACACCTTC

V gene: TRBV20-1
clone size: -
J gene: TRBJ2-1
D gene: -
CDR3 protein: CSARDSMPRGDNEQFF
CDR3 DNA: TGCAGTGCTAGAGACTCCATGCCGAGGGGTGACAATGAGCAGTTCTTC

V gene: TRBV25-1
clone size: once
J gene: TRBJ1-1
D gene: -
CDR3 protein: CASSWGGIGTEAFF
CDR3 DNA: TGTGCCAGCAGTTGGGGAGGAATCGGCACTGAAGCTTTCTTT

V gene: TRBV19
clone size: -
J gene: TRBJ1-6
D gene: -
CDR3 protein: CASSMKGLHSALHF
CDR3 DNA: TGTGCCAGTAGTATGAAAGGGCTTCATTCAGCCCTCCACTTT

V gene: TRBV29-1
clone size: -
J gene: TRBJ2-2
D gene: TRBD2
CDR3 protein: CSVTAGGYTGELFF
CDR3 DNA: TGCAGCGTTACAGCGGGGGGGTACACCGGGGAGCTGTTTTTT

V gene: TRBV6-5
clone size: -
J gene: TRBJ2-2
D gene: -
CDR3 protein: CASSYSIPNTGELFF
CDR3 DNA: TGTGCCAGCAGTTACTCGATTCCCAACACCGGGGAGCTGTTTTTT

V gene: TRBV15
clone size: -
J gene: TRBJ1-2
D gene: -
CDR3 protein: CATSRDLQATDYGYTF
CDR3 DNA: TGTGCCACCAGCAGAGATCTCCAGGCCACGGATTATGGCTACACCTTC

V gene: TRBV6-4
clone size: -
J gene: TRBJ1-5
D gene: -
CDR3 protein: CASSDSVGDQPQHF
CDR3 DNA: TGTGCCAGCAGTGACTCGGTGGGGGATCAGCCCCAGCATTTT

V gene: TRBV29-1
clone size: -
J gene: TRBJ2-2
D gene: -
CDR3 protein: CSVEGGSGQTNTGELFF
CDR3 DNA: TGCAGCGTTGAAGGAGGTTCGGGACAAACGAACACCGGGGAGCTGTTTTTT

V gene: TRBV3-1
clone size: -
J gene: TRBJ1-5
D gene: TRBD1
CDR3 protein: CASSPLFPGGGKPQHF
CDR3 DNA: TGTGCCAGCAGCCCACTCTTTCCAGGGGGCGGGAAGCCCCAGCATTTT

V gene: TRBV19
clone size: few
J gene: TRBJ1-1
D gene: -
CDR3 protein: CASSLLQASNTEAFF
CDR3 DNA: TGTGCCAGTAGTCTCCTACAGGCCTCGAACACTGAAGCTTTCTTT

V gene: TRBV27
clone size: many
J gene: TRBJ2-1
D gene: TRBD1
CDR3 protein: CASSLSGGSEQFF
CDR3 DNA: TGTGCCAGCAGTTTGTCAGGGGGCAGTGAGCAGTTCTTC

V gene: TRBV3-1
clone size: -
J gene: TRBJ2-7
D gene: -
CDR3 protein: CASSGRSEQYF
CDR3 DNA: TGTGCCAGCAGCGGGAGAAGCGAGCAGTACTTC

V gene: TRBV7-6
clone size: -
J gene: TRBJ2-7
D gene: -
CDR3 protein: CASSLAVGNEQYF
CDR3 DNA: TGTGCCAGCAGCTTAGCGGTGGGCAACGAGCAGTACTTC

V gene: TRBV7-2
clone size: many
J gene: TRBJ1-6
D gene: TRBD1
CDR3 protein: CASSSTGTGGGNSPLHF
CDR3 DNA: TGTGCCAGCAGCTCGACCGGGACAGGGGGAGGTAATTCACCCCTCCACTTT

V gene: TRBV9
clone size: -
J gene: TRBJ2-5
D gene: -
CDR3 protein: CASSVELREETQYF
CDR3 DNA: TGTGCCAGCAGCGTAGAATTAAGGGAGGAGACCCAGTACTTC

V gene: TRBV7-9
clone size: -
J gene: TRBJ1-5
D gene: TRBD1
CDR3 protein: CASSGGQGAYQPQHF
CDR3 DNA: TGTGCCAGCAGCGGAGGACAGGGGGCGTATCAGCCCCAGCATTTT

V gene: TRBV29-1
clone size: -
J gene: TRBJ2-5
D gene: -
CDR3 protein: CSVQVRETQYF
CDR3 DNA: TGCAGCGTGCAAGTAAGGGAGACCCAGTACTTC